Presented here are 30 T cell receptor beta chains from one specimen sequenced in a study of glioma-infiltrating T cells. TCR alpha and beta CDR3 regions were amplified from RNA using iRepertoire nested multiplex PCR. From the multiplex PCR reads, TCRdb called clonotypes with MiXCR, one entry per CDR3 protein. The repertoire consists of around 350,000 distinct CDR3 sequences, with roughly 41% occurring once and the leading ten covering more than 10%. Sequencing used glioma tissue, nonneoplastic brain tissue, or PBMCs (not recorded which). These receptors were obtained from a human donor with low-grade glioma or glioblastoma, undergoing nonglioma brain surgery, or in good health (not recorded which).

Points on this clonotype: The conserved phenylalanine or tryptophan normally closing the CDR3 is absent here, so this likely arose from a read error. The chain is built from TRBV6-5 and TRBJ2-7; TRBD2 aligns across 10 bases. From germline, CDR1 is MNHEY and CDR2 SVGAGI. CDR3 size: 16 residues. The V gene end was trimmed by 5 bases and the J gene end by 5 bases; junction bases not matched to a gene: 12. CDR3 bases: TGTGCCAGCAGTGAAGCCCGGCTAGCGGGAGTGCACGAGCAGTACTCC. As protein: CASSEARLAGVHEQYS.

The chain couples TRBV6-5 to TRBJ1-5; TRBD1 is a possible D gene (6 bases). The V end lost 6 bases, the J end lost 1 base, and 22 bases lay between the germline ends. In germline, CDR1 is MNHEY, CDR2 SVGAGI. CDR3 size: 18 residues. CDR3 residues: CASSRFPAGDGSNQPQHF. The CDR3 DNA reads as TGTGCCAGCAGCCGCTTCCCAGCAGGGGACGGGAGCAATCAGCCCCAGCATTTT.

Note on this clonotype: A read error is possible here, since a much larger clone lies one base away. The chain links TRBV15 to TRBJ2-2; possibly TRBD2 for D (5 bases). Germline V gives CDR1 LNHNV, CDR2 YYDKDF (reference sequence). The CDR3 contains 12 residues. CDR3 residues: CATSRDAGEPFF. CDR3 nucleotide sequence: TGTGCCACCAGCAGAGATGCCGGGGAGCCGTTTTTT.

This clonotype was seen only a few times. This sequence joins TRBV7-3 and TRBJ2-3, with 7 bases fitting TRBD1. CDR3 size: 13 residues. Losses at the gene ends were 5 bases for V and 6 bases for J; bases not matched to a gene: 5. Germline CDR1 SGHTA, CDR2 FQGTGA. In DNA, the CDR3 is TGTGCCAGCAGCGCCGACAGGGACGATACGCAGTATTTT. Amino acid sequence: CASSADRDDTQYF.

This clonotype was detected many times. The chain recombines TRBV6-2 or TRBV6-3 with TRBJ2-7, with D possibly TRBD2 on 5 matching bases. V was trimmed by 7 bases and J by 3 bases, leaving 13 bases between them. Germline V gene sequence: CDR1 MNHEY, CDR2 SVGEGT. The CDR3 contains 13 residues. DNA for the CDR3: TGTGCCAGCACCTCGGGATCCTACTACGAGCAGTACTTC. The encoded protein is CASTSGSYYEQYF.

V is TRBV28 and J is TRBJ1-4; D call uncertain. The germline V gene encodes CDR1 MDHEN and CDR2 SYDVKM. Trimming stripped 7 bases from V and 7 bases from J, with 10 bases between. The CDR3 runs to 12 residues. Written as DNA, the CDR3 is TGTGCCAGCATGGTTGGCGTTGAAAAACTGTTTTTT. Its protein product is CASMVGVEKLFF.

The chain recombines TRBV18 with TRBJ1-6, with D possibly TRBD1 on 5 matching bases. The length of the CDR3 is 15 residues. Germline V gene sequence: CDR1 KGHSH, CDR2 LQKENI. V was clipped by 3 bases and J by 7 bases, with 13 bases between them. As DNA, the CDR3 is TGTGCCAGCTCACCCATTGGGGGAAACAATTCACCCCTCCACTTT. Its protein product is CASSPIGGNNSPLHF.

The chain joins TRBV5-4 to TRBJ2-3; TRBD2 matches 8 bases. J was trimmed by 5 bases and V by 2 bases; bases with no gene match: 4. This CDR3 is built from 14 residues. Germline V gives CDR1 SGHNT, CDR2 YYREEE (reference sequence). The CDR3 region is CASSFGGGEDTQYF. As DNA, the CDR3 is TGTGCCAGCAGCTTCGGGGGGGGAGAAGATACGCAGTATTTT.

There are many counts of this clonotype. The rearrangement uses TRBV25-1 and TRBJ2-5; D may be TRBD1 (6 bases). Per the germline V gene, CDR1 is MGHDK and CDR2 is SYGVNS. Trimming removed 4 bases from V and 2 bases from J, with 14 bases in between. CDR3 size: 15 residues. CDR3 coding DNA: TGTGCCAGCAGTGGTCATAGGGGGACACAAGAGACCCAGTACTTC. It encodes CASSGHRGTQETQYF.

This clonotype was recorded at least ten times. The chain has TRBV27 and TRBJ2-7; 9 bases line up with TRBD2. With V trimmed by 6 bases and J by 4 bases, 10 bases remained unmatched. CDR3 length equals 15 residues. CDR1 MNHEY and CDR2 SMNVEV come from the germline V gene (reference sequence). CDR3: CASSAAGGPLYEQYF. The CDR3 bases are TGTGCCAGCAGCGCGGCGGGAGGGCCTTTGTACGAGCAGTACTTC.

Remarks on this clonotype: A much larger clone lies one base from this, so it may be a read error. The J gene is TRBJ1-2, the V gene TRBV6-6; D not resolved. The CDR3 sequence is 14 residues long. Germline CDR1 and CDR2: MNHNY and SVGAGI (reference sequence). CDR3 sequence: CASSYDKTNHGYTF. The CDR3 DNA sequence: TGTGCCAGCAGTTACGACAAAACTAACCATGGCTACACCTTC.

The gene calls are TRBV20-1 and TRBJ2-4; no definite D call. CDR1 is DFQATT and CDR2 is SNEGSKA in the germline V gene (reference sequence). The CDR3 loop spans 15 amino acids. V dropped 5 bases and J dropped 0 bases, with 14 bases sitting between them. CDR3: CSAENPQRAKNIQYF. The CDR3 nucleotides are TGCAGTGCTGAAAACCCTCAGAGAGCCAAAAACATTCAGTACTTC.

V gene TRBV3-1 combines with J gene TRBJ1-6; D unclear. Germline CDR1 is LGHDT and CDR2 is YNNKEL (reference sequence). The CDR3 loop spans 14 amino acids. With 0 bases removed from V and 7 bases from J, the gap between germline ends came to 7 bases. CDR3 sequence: CASSQEGGNSPLHF. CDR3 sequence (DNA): TGTGCCAGCAGCCAAGAAGGTGGGAATTCACCCCTCCACTTT.

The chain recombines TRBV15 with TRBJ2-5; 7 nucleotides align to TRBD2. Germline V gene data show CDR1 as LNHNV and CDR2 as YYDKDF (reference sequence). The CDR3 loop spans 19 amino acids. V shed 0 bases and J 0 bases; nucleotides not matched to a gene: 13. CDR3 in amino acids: CATSRDFTSEKGDQETQYF. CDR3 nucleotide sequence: TGTGCCACCAGCAGAGATTTCACTAGCGAGAAAGGGGACCAAGAGACCCAGTACTTC.

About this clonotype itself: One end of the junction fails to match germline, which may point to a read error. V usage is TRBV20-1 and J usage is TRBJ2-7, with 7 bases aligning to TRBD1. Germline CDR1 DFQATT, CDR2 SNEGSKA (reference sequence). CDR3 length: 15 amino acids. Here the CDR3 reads CSGRNPMTGLDEQYF. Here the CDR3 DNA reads TGCAGTGGTAGAAATCCGATGACAGGGCTGGACGAGCAGTACTTC.

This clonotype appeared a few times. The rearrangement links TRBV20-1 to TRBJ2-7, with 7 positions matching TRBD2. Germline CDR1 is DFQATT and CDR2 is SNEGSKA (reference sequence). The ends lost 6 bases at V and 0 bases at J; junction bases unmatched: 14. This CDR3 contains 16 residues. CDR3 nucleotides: TGCAGTGCAACGAACACGGGGGGTAGCGACTCCTACGAGCAGTACTTC. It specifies CSATNTGGSDSYEQYF.

The CDR3 sequence is CASSLEGYLAGTGETQYF. CDR3 bases: TGTGCCAGCAGCTTAGAGGGGTATCTAGCGGGAACAGGGGAGACCCAGTACTTC. This chain links TRBV7-9 with TRBJ2-5; 9 bases fit TRBD2. The germline V gene encodes CDR1 SEHNR and CDR2 FQNEAQ (reference sequence). The trim removed 1 base at V and 5 bases at J, leaving 14 bases unmatched. This CDR3 is 18 amino acids long.

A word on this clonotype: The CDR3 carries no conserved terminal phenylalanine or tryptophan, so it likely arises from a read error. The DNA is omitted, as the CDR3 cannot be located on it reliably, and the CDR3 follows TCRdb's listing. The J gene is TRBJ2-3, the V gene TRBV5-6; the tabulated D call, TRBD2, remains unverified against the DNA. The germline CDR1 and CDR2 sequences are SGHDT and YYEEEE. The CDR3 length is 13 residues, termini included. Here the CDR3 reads CASSLFGSLSTFE.

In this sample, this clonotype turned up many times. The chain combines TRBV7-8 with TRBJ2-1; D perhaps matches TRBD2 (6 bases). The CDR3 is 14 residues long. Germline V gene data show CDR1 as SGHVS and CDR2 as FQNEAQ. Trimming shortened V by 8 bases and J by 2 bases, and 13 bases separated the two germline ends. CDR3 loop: CASCRSGAYNEQFF. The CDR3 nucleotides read TGTGCCAGCTGCCGTAGCGGAGCCTACAATGAGCAGTTCTTC. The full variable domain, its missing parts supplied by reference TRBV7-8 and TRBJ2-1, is GAGVSQSPRYKVAKRGQDVALRCDPISGHVSLFWYQQALGQGPEFLTYFQNEAQLDKSGLPSDRFFAERPEGSVSTLKIQRTQQEDSAVYLCASCRSGAYNEQFFGPGTRLTVL.

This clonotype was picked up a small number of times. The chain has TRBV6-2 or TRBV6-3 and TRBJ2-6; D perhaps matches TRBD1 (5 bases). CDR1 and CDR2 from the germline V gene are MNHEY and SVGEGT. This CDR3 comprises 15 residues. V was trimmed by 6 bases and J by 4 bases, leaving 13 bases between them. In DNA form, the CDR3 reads TGTGCCAGCAGCAGAGCAGGGAACGGGGCCAACGTCCTGACTTTC. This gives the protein CASSRAGNGANVLTF.

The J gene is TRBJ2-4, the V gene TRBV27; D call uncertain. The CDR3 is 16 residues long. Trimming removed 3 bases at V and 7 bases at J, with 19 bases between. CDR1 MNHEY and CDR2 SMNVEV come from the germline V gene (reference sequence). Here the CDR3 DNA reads TGTGCCAGCAGTTTTCAGGACGGGTCCCTGCGGAACATTCAGTACTTC. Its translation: CASSFQDGSLRNIQYF.

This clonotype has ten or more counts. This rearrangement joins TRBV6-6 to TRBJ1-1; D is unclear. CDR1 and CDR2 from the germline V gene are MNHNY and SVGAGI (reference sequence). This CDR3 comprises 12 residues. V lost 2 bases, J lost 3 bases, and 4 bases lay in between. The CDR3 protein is CASSYHDTEAFF. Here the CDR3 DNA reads TGTGCCAGCAGTTACCACGACACTGAAGCTTTCTTT.

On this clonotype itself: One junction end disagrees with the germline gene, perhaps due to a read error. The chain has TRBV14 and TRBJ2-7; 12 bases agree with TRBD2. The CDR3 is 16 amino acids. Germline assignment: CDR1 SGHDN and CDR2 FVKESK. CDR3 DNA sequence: TGTGTCAGCAGCGAAACTAGCGGGAGGCCGACCTACGAGCAGTACTTC. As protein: CVSSETSGRPTYEQYF.

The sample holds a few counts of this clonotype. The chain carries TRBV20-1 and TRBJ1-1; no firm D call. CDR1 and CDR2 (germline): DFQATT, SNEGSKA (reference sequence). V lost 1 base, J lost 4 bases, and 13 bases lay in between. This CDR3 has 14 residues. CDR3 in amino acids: CSARVPAGSTEAFF. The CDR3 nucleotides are TGCAGTGCTAGAGTGCCTGCTGGGAGCACTGAAGCTTTCTTT.

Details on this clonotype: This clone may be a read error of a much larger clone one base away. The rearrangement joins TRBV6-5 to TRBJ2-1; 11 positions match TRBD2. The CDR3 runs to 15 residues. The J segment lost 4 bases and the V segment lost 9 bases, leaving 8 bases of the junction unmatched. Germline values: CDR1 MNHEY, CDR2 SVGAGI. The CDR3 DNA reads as TGTGCCAGGAGTCAACTAGCGGGGGCATACAATGAGCAGTTCTTC. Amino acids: CARSQLAGAYNEQFF.

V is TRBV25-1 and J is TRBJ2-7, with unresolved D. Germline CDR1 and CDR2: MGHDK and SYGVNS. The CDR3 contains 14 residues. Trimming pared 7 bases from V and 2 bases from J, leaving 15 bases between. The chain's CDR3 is CASKPGNRPYEQYF. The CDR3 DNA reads TGTGCCAGCAAACCCGGAAATAGGCCCTACGAGCAGTACTTC.

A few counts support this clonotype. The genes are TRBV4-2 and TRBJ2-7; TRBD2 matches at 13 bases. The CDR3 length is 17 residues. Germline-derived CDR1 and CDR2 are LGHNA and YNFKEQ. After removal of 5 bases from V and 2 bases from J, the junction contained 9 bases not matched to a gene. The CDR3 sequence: CASSTPPGTSGAYEQYF. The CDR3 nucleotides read TGTGCCAGCAGCACCCCCCCCGGGACTAGCGGGGCCTACGAGCAGTACTTC.

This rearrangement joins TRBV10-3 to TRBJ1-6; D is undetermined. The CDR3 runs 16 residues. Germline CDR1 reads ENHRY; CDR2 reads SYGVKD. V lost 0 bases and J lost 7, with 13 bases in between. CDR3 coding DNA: TGTGCCATCAGTGAGTCTGGGTCAGTACTCAATTCACCCCTCCACTTT. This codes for CAISESGSVLNSPLHF.

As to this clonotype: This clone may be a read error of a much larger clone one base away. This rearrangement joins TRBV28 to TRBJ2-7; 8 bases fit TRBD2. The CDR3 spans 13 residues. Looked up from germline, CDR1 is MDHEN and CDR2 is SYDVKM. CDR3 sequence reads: CASGLDIFNEQYF. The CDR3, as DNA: TGTGCTTCGGGACTAGACATTTTCAATGAGCAGTACTTC.

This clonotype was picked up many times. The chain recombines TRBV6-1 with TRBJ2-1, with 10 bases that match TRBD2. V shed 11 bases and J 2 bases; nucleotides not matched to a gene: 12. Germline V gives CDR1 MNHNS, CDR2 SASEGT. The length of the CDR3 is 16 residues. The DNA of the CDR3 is TGTGCCGTAATGAGCGGGAGGGCCATGGCCTACAATGAGCAGTTCTTC. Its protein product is CAVMSGRAMAYNEQFF.